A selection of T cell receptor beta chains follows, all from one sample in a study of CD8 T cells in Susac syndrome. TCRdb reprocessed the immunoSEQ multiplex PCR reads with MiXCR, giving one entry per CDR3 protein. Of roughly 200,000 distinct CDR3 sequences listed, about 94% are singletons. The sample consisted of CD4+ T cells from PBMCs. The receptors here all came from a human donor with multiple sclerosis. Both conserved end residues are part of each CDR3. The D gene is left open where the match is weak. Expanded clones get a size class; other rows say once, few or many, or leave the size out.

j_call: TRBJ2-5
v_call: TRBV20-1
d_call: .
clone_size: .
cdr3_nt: TGCAGTGCTAGACCCCCCGGGACCGCAACAGAGACCCAGTACTTC
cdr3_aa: CSARPPGTATETQYF

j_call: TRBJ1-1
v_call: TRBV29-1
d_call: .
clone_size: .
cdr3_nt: TGCAGCGTTGAAACTCTCAGGGAGAGGAACACTGAAGCTTTCTTT
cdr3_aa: CSVETLRERNTEAFF

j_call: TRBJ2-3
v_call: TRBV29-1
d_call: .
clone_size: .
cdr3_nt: TGCAGCGTTGGGAGGACAGACAGCACAGATACGCAGTATTTT
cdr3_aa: CSVGRTDSTDTQYF

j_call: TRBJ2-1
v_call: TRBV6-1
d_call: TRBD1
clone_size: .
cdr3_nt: TGTGCCAGCACCGACAGGGGCTCCTACAATGAGCAGTTCTTC
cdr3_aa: CASTDRGSYNEQFF

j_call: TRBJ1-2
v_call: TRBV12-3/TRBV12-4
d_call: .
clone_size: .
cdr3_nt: TGTGCCAGCAGTTTAAAGGGATATGGCTACACCTTC
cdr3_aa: CASSLKGYGYTF

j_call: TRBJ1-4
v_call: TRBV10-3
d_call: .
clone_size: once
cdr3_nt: TGTGCCATCAGTGAGTCCACCGTCGGGAAACTGTTTTTT
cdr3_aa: CAISESTVGKLFF

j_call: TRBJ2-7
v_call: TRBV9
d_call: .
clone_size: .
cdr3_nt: TGTGCCAGCAGCGTTGGACATACCCTCTCCTACGAGCAGTACTTC
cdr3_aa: CASSVGHTLSYEQYF

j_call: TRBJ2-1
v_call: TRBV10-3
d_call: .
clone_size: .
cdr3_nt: TGTGCCATCAGCAGGGGAAGCTCCTACAATGAGCAGTTCTTC
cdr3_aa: CAISRGSSYNEQFF

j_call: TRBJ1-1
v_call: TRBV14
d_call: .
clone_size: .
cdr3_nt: TGTGCCAGCAGCCAAGCACAGGGAAGGAACACTGAAGCTTTCTTT
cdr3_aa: CASSQAQGRNTEAFF

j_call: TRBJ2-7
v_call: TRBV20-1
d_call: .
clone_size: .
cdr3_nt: TGCAGTGCTAGTGGTCCCGGGTCTGGACAGTACTTC
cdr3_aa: CSASGPGSGQYF

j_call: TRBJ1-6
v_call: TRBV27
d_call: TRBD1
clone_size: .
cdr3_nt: TGTGCCTCCCGGGACAGGGGGGGTTCACCCCTCCACTTT
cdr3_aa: CASRDRGGSPLHF

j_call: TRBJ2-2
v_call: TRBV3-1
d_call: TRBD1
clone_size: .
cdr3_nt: TGTGCCAGCAGTCGAAGACAGGGTGCCGGGGAGCTGTTTTTT
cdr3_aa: CASSRRQGAGELFF

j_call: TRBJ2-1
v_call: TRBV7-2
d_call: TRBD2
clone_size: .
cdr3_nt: TGTGCCAGCAGCTACCTGACTAGCGGGGGTGCCTTCGAGCAGTTCTTC
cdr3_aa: CASSYLTSGGAFEQFF

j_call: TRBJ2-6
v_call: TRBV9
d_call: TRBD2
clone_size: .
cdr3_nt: TGTGCCAGCGGGAGGGGTCGGAGCTCTGGGGCCAACGTCCTGACTTTC
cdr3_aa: CASGRGRSSGANVLTF

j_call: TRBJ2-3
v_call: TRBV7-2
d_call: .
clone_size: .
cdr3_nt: TGTGCCAGCAGCGCAATAGCGGCAGCAGCCGGTCGTCTCACAGATACGCAGTATTTT
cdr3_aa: CASSAIAAAAGRLTDTQYF

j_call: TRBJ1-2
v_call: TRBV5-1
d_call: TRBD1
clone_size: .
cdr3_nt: TGCGCCAGCAGCGGGGACAGGGTACGCGGCTACACCTTC
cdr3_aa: CASSGDRVRGYTF

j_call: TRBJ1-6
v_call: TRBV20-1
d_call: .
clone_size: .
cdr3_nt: TGCAGTGCTAGACCCCCAGGGGAGGCTTCACCCCTCCACTTT
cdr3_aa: CSARPPGEASPLHF

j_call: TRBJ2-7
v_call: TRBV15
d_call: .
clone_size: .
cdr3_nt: TGTGCCACCAGCAGGACAGCCTCCTACGAGCAGTACTTC
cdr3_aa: CATSRTASYEQYF

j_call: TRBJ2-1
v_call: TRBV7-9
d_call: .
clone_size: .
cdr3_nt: TGTGCCAGCAGCCCCCCGATCGTGGTCGGTGAGCAGTTCTTC
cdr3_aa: CASSPPIVVGEQFF

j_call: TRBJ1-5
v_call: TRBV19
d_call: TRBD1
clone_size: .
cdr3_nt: TGTGCCGCCGGGACAGGGCCCCCTCAGCCCCAGCATTTT
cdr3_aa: CAAGTGPPQPQHF

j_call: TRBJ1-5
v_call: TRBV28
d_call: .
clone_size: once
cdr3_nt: TGTGCCAGCAATCGGGTCAGCGGGCAGCCCCAGCATTTT
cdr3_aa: CASNRVSGQPQHF

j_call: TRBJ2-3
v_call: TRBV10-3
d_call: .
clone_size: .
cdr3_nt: TGTGCCACCGTCGATCGGGACGTCACAGATACGCAGTATTTT
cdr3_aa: CATVDRDVTDTQYF

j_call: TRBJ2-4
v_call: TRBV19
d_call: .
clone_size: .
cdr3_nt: TGTGCCAGTAGTGTACCACAAGTAGCCAAAAACATTCAGTACTTC
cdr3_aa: CASSVPQVAKNIQYF

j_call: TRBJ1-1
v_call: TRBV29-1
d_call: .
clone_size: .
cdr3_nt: TGCAGCGGGGACCGGACAGAGACTGAAGCTTTCTTT
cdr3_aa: CSGDRTETEAFF

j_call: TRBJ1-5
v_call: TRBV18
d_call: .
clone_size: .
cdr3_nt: TGTGCCAGCTCGGATATCGGGGATCAGCCCCAGCATTTT
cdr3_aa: CASSDIGDQPQHF

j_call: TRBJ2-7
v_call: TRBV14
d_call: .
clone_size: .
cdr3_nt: TGTGCCAGCAGCCAAGGGCCCCAGGGGAGGACCTACGAGCAGTACTTC
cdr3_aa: CASSQGPQGRTYEQYF

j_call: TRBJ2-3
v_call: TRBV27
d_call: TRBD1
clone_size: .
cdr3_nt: TGTGCCAGCCGGGACAGGGGAGGAGATACGCAGTATTTT
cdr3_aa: CASRDRGGDTQYF

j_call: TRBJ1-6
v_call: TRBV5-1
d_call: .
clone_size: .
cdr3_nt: TGCGCCAGCAGCCAAACAGGGCCTTCACCCCTCCACTTT
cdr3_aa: CASSQTGPSPLHF

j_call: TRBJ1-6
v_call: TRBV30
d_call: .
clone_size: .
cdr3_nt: TGTGCCTGGAGCAGGGAGGCCGCAAGTGCGGCCCTCCACTTT
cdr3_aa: CAWSREAASAALHF

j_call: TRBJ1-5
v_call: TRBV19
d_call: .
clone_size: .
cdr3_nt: TGTGCCAGCAAGGGCCAGGGGACCGCCGGCAATCAGCCCCAGCATTTT
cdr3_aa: CASKGQGTAGNQPQHF

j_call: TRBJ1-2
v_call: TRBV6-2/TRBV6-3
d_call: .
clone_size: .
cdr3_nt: TGTGCCAGCAGTTACTCAGCAGGGCTGGTGGACACCTTC
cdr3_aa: CASSYSAGLVDTF

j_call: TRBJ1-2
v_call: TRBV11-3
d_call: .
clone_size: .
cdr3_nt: TGTGCCAGCAGCTTAAGTCTCCAGGGAGGCGATAACTATGGCTACACCTTC
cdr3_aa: CASSLSLQGGDNYGYTF

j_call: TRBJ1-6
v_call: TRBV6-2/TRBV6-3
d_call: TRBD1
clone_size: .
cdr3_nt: TGTGCCAGCAGTCAGGGGGGGACCCTCCACTTT
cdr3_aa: CASSQGGTLHF